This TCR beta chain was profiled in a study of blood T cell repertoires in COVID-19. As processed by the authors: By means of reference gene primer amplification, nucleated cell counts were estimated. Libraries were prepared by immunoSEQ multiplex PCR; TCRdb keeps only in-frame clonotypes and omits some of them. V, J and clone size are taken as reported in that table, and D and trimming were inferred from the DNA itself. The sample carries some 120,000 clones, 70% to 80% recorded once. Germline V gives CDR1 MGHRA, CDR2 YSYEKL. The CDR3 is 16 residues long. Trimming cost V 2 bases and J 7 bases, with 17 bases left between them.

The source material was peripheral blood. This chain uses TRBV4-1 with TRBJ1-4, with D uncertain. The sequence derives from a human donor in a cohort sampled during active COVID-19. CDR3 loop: CASSQNVRYGGEKLFF. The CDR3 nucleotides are TGCGCCAGCAGCCAAAATGTAAGGTATGGAGGTGAAAAACTGTTTTTT.